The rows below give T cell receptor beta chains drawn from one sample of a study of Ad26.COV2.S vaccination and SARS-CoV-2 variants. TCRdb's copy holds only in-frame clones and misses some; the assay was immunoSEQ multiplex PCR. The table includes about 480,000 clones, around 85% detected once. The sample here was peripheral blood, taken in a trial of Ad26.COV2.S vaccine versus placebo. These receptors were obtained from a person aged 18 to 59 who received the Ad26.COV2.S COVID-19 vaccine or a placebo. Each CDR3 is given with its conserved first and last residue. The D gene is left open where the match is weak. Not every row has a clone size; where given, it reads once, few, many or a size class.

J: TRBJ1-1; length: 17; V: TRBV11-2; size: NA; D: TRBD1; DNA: TGTGCCAGCAGCCCCGGACAGGGGACTAGGTGGGACACTGAAGCTTTCTTT; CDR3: CASSPGQGTRWDTEAFF
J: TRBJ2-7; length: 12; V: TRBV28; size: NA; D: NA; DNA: TGTGCCAGCAGTTCCCCCCTAGAAAAGCAGTACTTC; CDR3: CASSSPLEKQYF
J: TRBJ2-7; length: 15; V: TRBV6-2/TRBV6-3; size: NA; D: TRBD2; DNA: TGTGCCAGCAGTAAAACTAGCGGGAGCGCCTACGAGCAGTACTTC; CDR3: CASSKTSGSAYEQYF
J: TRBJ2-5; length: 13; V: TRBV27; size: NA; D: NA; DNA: TGTGCCAGCAGTTTAGTGGGAGAAGAGACCCAGTACTTC; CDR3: CASSLVGEETQYF
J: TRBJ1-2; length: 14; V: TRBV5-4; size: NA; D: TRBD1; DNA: TGTGCCAGCAGCTTGGGGGGGGACAGGAGGTTACTCATCTTC; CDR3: CASSLGGDRRLLIF
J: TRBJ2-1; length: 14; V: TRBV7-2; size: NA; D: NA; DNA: TGTGCCAGCAGCCACCGGGGGTTGGTCAATGAGCAGTTCTTC; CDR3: CASSHRGLVNEQFF
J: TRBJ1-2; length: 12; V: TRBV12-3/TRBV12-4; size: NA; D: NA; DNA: TGTGCCAGCAGCCCAGGACGGTATGGCTACACCTTC; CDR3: CASSPGRYGYTF
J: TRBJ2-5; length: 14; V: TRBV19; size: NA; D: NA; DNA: TGTGCCAGTAGTTTAGGACTATCTACCGAGACCCAGTACTTC; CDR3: CASSLGLSTETQYF
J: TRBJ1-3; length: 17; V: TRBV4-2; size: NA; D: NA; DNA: TGTGCCAGCAGCCTTCGGGCAGGCCTTTCTTCTGGAAACACCATATATTTT; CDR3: CASSLRAGLSSGNTIYF
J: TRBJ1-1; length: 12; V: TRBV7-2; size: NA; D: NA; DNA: TGTGCCAGCAGGGACACGAACACTGAAGCTTTCTTT; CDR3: CASRDTNTEAFF
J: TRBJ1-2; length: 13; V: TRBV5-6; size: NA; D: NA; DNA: TGTGCCAGCAGCTCGCCCCAGGGACGTGGCTACACCTTC; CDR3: CASSSPQGRGYTF
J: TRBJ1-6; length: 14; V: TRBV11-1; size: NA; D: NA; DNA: TGTGCCAGCAGCTCACGACAGGCCTATTCACCCCTCCACTTT; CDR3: CASSSRQAYSPLHF
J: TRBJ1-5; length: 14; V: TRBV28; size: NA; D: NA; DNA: TGTGCCAGCAGTTTCGGTCCGAGGAATCAGCCCCAGCATTTT; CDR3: CASSFGPRNQPQHF
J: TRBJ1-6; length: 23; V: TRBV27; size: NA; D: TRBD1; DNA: TGTGCCAGCAGTTCCTCCACCCCACGGACAGGGTCGTCCCCGAACCTTTATAATTCACCCCTCCACTTT; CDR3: CASSSSTPRTGSSPNLYNSPLHF
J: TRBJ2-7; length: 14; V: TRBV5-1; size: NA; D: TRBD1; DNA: TGCGCCAGCAGCTTGGGAAGGACAGGGGACGAGCAGTACTTC; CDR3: CASSLGRTGDEQYF
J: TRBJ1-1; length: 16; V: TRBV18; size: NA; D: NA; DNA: TGTGCCAGCTCACCCTCCCTGGGGAGGGGGAACACTGAAGCTTTCTTT; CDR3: CASSPSLGRGNTEAFF
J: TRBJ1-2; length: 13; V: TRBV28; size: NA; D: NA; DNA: TGTGCCAGCATCGGAGCTGCTAACTATGGCTACACCTTC; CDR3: CASIGAANYGYTF
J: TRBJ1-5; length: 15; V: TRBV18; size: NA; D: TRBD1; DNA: TGTGCCAGCTCACCCCGGACAGGCTATTATCAGCCCCAGCATTTT; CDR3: CASSPRTGYYQPQHF
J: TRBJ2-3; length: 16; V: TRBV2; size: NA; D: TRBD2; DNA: TGTGCCAGCAGTGAAGGGTGGCGGGGGTTCGGAGATACGCAGTATTTT; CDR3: CASSEGWRGFGDTQYF
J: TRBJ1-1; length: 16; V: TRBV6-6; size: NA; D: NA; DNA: TGTGCCAGCAGTTACGGCCCCAGGGGTCGAGAGACTGAAGCTTTCTTT; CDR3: CASSYGPRGRETEAFF
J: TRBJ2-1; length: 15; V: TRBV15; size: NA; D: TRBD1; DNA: TGTGCCACCAGCAGGGACAGGGTACCCAACAATGAGCAGTTCTTC; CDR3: CATSRDRVPNNEQFF
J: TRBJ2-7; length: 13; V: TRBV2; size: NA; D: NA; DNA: TGTGCCAGTTCGGGACAAAGCCTTTACGAGCAGTACTTC; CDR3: CASSGQSLYEQYF
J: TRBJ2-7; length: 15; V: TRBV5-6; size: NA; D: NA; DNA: TGTGCCAGCTCCCAAGGGGGGGGATTATCCTACGAGCAGTACTTC; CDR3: CASSQGGGLSYEQYF
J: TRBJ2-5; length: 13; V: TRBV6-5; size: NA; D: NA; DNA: TGTGCCACCCCCGTTCCGGGGGCTTTAACCCAGTACTTC; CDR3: CATPVPGALTQYF
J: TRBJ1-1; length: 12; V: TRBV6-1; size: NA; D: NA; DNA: TGTGCCAGCAGTGAAAATGGGTATGAAGCTTTCTTT; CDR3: CASSENGYEAFF
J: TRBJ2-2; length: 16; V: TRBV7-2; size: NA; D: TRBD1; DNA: TGTGCCAGCAGCTCGAACAGGGGGCGCGGCACCGGGGAGCTGTTTTTT; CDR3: CASSSNRGRGTGELFF
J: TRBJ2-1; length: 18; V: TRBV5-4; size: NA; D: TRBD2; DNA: TGTGCCAGCAGCCCGGGGACTAGCGGGAGAAGCTCCTACAATGAGCAGTTCTTC; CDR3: CASSPGTSGRSSYNEQFF
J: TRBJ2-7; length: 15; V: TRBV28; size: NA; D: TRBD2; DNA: TGTGCCAGCAGCCCTTTAGCGGGAGGGTTGTACGAGCAGTACTTC; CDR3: CASSPLAGGLYEQYF
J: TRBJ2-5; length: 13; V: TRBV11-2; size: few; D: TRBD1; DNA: TGTGCCAGCAGCCCCGACAGGGTTCAGACCCAGTACTTC; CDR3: CASSPDRVQTQYF
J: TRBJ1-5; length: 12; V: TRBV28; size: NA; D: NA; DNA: TGTGCCAGCAGTGAAACAGGGAAGCCCCAGCATTTT; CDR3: CASSETGKPQHF
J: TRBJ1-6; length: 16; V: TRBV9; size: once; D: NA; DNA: TGTGCCAGCAGCGTAGCTGGGCAAGCCGAGAATTCACCCCTCCACTTT; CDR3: CASSVAGQAENSPLHF